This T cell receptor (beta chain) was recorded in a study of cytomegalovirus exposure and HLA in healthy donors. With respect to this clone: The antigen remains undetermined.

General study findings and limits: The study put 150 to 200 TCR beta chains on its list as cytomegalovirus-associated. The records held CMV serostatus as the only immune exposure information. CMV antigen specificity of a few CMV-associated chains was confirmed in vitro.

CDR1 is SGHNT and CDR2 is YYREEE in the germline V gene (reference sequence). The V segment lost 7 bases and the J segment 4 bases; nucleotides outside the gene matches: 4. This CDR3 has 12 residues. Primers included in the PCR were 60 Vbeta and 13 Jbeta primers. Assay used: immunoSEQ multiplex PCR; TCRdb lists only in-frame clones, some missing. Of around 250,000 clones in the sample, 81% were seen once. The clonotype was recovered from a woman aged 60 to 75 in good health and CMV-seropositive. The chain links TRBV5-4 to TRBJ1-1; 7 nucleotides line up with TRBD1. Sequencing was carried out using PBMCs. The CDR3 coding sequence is TGTGCCAGCCAGGGGGGAGGCACTGAAGCTTTCTTT. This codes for CASQGGGTEAFF.